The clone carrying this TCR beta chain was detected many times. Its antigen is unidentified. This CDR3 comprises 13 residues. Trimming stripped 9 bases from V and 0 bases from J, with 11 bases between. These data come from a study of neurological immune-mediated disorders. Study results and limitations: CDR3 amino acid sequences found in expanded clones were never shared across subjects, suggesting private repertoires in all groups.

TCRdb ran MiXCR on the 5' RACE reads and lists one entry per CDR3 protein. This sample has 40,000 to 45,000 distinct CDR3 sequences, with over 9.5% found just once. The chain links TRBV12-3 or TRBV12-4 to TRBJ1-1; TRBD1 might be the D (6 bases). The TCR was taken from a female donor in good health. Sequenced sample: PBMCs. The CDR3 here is CASSQGMNTEAFF. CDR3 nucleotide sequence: TGTGCCAGTTCACAGGGCATGAACACTGAAGCTTTCTTT.